The sequence of this T cell receptor beta chain was determined in a study of shared clonotypes between healthy human individuals. Using immunoSEQ multiplex PCR, the repertoire was profiled, and TCRdb retains in-frame clones only, with some absent. The profile shows about 2.1 million clones, 85% to 95% of them singletons. The CDR3 is 13 residues long. The V segment lost 5 bases and the J segment 8 bases; nucleotides outside the gene matches: 7. Germline-derived CDR1 and CDR2 are LNHDA and SQIVND (reference sequence). Cells designated naive CD8 were CD45RO-negative and were positively selected for CCR7, with terminally differentiated effector memory CD45RA+ cells excluded.

Sequencing input: naive CD8+ T cells from PBMCs. The chain links TRBV19 to TRBJ1-1; 8 bases match TRBD1. The receptor comes from a man between 18 and 35 years old in good health. Some clones in this sample may be carry-over from other donors' samples. The CDR3 coding sequence is TGTGCCAGTAGTCTCAGGACAGGGAGCGAAGCTTTCTTT. Its translation: CASSLRTGSEAFF.